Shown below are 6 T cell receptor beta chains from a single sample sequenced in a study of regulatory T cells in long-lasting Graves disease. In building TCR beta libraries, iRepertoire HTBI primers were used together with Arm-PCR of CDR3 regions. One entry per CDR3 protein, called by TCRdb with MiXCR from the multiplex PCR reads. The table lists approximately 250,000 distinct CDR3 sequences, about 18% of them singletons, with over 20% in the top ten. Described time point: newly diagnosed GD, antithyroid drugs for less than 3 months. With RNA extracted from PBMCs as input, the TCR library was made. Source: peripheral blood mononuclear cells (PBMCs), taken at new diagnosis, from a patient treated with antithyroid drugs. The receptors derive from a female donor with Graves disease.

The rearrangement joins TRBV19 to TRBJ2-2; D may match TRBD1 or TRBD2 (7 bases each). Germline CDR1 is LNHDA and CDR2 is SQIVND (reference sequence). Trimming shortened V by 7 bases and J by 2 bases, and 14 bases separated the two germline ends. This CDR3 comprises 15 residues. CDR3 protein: CASKAGQRNTGELFF. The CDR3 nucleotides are TGTGCCAGTAAAGCGGGACAGAGAAACACCGGGGAGCTGTTTTTT.

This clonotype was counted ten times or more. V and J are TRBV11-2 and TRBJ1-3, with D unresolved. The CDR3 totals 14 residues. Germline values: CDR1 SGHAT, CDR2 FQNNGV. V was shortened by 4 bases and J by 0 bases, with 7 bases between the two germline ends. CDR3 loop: CASSSTLSGNTIYF. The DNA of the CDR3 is TGTGCCAGCAGCTCGACCCTCTCTGGAAACACCATATATTTT.

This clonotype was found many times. CDR3 coding DNA: TGCAGTGCTAGAGGTTGGAAAGCAGACTACGAGCAGTACTTC. Translated: CSARGWKADYEQYF. The chain uses TRBV20-1 and TRBJ2-7; D not resolved. There are 14 residues in the CDR3. Germline V gives CDR1 DFQATT, CDR2 SNEGSKA (reference sequence). V was cut by 1 base and J by 3 bases, with 13 bases left in between.

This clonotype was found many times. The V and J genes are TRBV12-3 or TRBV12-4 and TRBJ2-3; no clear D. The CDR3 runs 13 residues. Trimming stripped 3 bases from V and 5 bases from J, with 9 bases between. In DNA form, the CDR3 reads TGTGCCAGCAGTTTTGGGGTCGGAGATACGCAGTATTTT. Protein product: CASSFGVGDTQYF.

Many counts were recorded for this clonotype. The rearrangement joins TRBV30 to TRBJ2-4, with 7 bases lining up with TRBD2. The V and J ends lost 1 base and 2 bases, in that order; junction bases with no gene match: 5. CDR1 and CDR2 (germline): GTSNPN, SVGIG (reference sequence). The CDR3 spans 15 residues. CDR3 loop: CAWSAGGYPKNIQYF. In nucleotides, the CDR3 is TGTGCCTGGAGTGCGGGGGGTTACCCCAAAAACATTCAGTACTTC.

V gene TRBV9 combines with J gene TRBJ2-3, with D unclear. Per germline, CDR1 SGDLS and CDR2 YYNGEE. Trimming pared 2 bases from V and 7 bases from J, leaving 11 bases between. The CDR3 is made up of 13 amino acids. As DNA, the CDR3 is TGTGCCAGCAGCGTCTCCCAGATGAATACGCAGTATTTT. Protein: CASSVSQMNTQYF.